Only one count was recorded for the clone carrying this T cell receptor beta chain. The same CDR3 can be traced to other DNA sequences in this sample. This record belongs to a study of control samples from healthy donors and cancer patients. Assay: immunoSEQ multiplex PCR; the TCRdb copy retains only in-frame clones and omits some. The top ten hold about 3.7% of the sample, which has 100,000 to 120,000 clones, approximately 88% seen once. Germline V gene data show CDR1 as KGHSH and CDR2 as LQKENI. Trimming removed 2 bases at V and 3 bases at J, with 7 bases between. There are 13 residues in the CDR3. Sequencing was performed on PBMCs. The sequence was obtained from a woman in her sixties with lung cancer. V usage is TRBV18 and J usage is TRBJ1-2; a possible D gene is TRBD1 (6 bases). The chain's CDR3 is CASSPGGDYGYTF. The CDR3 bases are TGTGCCAGCTCACCAGGGGGCGACTATGGCTACACCTTC.